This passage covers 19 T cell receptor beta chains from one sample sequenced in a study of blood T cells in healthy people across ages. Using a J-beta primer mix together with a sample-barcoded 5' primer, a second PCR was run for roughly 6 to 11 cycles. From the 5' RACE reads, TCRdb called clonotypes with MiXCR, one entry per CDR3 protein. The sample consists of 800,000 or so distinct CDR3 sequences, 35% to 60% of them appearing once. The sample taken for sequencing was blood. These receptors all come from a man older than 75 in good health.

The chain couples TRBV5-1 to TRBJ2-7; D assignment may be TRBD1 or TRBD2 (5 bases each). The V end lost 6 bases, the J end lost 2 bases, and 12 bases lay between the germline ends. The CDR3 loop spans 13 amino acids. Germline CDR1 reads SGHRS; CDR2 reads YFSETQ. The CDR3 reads CASTRDGAYEQYF. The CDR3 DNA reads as TGCGCCAGCACTCGGGACGGTGCCTACGAGCAGTACTTC.

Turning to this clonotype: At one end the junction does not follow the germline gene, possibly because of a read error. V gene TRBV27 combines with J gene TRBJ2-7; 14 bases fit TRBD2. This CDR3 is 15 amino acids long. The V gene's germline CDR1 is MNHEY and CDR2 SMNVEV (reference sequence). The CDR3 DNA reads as TGCGCCAGCAGGATGGGACTAGCGGGAGCGGGCGAGCAGTACTTC. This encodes CASRMGLAGAGEQYF.

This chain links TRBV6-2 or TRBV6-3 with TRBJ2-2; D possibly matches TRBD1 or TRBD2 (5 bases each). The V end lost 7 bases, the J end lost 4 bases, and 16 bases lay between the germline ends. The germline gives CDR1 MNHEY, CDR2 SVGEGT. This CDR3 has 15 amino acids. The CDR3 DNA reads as TGTGCCAGCAATAGAGGGGTATCGAGCACCGGGGAGCTGTTTTTT. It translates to CASNRGVSSTGELFF.

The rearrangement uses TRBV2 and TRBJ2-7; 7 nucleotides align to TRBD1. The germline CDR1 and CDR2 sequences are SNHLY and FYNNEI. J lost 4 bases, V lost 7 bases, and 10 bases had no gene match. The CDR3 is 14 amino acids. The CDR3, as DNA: TGTGCCAGCAAAGTGGACAGGCTCCTTTACGAGCAGTACTTC. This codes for CASKVDRLLYEQYF.

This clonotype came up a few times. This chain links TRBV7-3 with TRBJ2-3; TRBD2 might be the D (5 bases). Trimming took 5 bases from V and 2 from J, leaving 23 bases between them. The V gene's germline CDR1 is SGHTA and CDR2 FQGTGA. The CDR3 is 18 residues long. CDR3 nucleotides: TGTGCCAGCAGCCGAGAGGGTCCGTCCTCGACCTACACAGATACGCAGTATTTT. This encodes CASSREGPSSTYTDTQYF. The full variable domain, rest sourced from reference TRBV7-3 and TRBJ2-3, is GAGVSQTPSNKVTEKGKYVELRCDPISGHTALYWYRQSLGQGPEFLIYFQGTGAADDSGLPNDRFFAVRPEGSVSTLKIQRTERGDSAVYLCASSREGPSSTYTDTQYFGPGTRLTVL.

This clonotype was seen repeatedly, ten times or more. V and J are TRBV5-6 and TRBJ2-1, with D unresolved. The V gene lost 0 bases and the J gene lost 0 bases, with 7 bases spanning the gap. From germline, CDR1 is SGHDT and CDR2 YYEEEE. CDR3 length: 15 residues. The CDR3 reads CASSLVKSSYNEQFF. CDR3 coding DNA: TGTGCCAGCAGCTTGGTTAAGAGCTCCTACAATGAGCAGTTCTTC.

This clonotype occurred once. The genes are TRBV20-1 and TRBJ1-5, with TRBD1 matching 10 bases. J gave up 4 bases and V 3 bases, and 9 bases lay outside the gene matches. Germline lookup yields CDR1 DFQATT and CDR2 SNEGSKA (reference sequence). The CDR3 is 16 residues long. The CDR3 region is CSARVSGQGGNQPQHF. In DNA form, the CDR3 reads TGCAGTGCTAGGGTTAGCGGACAGGGGGGAAATCAGCCCCAGCATTTT.

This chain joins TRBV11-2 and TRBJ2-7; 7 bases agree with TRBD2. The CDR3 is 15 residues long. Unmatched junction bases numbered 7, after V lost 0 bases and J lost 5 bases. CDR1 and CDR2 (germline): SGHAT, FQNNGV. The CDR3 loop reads CASSLDGGRFDEQYF. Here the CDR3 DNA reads TGTGCCAGCAGCTTAGACGGCGGGAGATTCGACGAGCAGTACTTC.

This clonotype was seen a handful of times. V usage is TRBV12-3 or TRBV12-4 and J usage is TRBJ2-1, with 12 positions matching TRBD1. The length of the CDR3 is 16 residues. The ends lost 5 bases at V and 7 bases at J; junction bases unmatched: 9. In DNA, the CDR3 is TGTGCCAGCAGTGCAGCCCGGGACAGGGGGCGGAATGAGCAGTTCTTC. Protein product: CASSAARDRGRNEQFF.

The DNA for the CDR3 is TGTGCCAGCAGCGACCCAATGGAAAAACTGTTTTTT. This codes for CASSDPMEKLFF. The chain has TRBV7-9 and TRBJ1-4; no reliable D call. The ends were cut back, 5 bases at V and 8 bases at J, with 9 bases in the middle. The length of the CDR3 is 12 residues. Germline loops: CDR1 SEHNR, CDR2 FQNEAQ (reference sequence).

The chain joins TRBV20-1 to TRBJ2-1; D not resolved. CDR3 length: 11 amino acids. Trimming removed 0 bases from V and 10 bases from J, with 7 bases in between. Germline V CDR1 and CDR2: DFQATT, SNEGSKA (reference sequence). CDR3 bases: TGCAGTGCTAGAGATTCGCGGGAGCAGTTCTTC. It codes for CSARDSREQFF.

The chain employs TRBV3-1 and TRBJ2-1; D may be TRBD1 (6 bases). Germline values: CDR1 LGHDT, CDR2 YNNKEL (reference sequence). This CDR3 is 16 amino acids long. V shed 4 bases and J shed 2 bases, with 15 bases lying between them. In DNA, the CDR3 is TGTGCCAGCAGCCCATCTGCCAGGGGCCCCTACAATGAGCAGTTCTTC. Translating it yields CASSPSARGPYNEQFF.

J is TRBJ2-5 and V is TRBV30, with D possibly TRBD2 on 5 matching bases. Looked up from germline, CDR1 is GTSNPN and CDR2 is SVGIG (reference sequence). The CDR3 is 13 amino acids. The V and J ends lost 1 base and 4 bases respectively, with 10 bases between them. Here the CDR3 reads CAWSAQAGETQYF. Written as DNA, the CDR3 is TGTGCCTGGAGTGCTCAGGCGGGAGAGACCCAGTACTTC.

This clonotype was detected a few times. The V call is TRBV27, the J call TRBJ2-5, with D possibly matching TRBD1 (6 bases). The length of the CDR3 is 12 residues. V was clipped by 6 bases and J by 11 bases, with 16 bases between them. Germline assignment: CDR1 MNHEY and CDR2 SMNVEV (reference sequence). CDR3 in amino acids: CASSRDTGEQYF. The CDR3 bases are TGTGCCAGCAGCAGGGACACCGGGGAGCAGTACTTC.

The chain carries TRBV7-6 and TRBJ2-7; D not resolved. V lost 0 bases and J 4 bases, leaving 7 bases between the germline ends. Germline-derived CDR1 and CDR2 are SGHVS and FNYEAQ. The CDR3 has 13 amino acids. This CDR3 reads CASSLARLYEQYF. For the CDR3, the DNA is TGTGCCAGCAGCTTAGCGCGACTTTACGAGCAGTACTTC.

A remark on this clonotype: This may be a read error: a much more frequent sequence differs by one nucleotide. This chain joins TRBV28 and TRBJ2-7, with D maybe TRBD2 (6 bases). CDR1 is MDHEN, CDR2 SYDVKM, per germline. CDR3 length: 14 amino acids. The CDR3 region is CASGLFSGTSGQYF. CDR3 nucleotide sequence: TGTGCCAGCGGTTTATTTAGCGGTACCTCGGGGCAGTACTTC. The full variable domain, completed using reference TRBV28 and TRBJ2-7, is DVKVTQSSRYLVKRTGEKVFLECVQDMDHENMFWYRQDPGLGLRLIYFSYDVKMKEKGDIPEGYSVSREKKERFSLILESASTNQTSMYLCASGLFSGTSGQYFGPGTRLTVT.

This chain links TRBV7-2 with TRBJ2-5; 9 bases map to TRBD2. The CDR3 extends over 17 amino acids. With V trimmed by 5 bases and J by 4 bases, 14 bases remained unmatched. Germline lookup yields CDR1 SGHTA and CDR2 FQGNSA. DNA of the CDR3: TGTGCCAGCAGCCCCGTGGTAGCGGGAGTGATTCCAGAGACCCAGTACTTC. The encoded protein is CASSPVVAGVIPETQYF.

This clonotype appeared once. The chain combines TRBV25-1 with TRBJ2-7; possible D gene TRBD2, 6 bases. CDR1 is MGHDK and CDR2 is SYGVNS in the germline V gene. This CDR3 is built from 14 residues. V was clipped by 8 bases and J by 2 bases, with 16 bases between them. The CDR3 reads CASRRGGAPYEQYF. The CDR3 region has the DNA TGTGCCAGCCGAAGAGGCGGGGCCCCCTACGAGCAGTACTTC.

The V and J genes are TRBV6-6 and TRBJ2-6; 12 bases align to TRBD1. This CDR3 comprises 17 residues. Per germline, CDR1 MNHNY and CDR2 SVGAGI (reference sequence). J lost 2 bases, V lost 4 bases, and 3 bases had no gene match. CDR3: CASSSGTGGPGANVLTF. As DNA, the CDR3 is TGTGCCAGCAGTTCCGGGACAGGGGGCCCTGGGGCCAACGTCCTGACTTTC.